This TCR beta chain was identified in a study of blood T cell repertoires in COVID-19. Whole-study context: Either two negative PCRs, clearance, or symptom resolution qualified Cohort 3 donors as recovered. Sources were T cells, B-cell-depleted T cells, or PBMCs; the material itself was cDNA or gDNA.

Trimming cost V 1 base and J 0 bases, with 9 bases left between them. This CDR3 has 15 residues. Germline V CDR1 and CDR2: LNHNV, YYDKDF (reference sequence). Original processing notes: For nucleated cells, counts were estimated from reference gene primer amplification. The assay was immunoSEQ multiplex PCR, and TCRdb's table has in-frame clones only and misses some. V and J calls plus clone size are reproduced from that table; the DNA served to infer D and trimming. The sample shows approximately 210,000 clones, around nine tenths of them seen only once. Cohorts were based on clinical histories the participants reported.

Sequencing was carried out using PBMCs or T cells enriched from blood (not recorded which). The rearrangement joins TRBV15 to TRBJ1-1; D remains unclear. This receptor was obtained from a man aged 25 to 40 in a cohort exposed to, infected with or recovered from COVID-19 (not recorded which). The CDR3 DNA sequence: TGTGCCACCAGCAGAGGAGGGTCCATGAACACTGAAGCTTTCTTT. Protein: CATSRGGSMNTEAFF.